This TCR beta chain originates from a study of T-cell reconstitution after alpha-beta-depleted transplantation in children. The CDR3 spans 17 residues. Trimming cost V 5 bases and J 4 bases; bases outside gene matches: 11. Germline CDR1 PRHDT, CDR2 FYEKMQ (reference sequence). The library targeted TCRbeta and was prepared with unique molecular identifiers. TCRdb recomputed calls from the PCR reads with MiXCR, one row per CDR3 protein. The sample includes 90,000 to 95,000 distinct CDR3 sequences, 12% of them seen just once. This chain joins TRBV13 and TRBJ2-1; 10 bases fit TRBD2. This TCR was recovered from a human donor who donated a stem cell graft to a child with inherited bone marrow failure. Sequenced material: PBMCs from the stem cell graft donor, taken from the stem cell graft. In DNA form, the CDR3 reads TGTGCCAGCAGCACCCGGACCGGGACTAGCGAGTACAATGAGCAGTTCTTC. It specifies CASSTRTGTSEYNEQFF.